These 7 T cell receptor beta chains were sequenced from one sample in a study of blood T cell repertoires in COVID-19. The data were produced by immunoSEQ multiplex PCR, yet TCRdb's version contains in-frame clones alone and is incomplete. This sample has about 430,000 clones, with more than 75% found just once. The sequenced sample was PBMCs or T cells enriched from blood (not recorded which). The receptor set was obtained from a woman aged 25 to 39 with acute COVID-19.

The chain couples TRBV12-5 to TRBJ1-1, with D unresolved. V was clipped by 1 base and J by 2 bases, with 11 bases between them. This CDR3 contains 15 residues. Germline V lookup: CDR1 LGHNT, CDR2 FRNRAP. CDR3 protein: CASGLAARENTEAFF. The CDR3 nucleotides read TGTGCTAGTGGTTTGGCGGCGAGGGAAAACACTGAAGCTTTCTTT.

V gene TRBV5-6 combines with J gene TRBJ1-2; D unresolved. The germline V gene has CDR1 SGHDT and CDR2 YYEEEE. V dropped 4 bases and J dropped 3 bases, with 16 bases sitting between them. The CDR3 consists of 15 residues. This CDR3 is CASSATPPEDYGYTF. The CDR3 bases are TGTGCCAGCAGCGCGACTCCACCGGAAGACTATGGCTACACCTTC.

This chain uses TRBV14 with TRBJ2-1, with unresolved D. Per germline, CDR1 SGHDN and CDR2 FVKESK. V was clipped by 4 bases and J by 4 bases, with 8 bases between them. This CDR3 contains 13 residues. For the CDR3, the DNA is TGTGCCAGCAGCCCCCGGCGGTACAATGAGCAGTTCTTC. Translating it yields CASSPRRYNEQFF.

The chain combines TRBV18 with TRBJ1-2, with D perhaps TRBD1 (6 bases). V lost 3 bases and J 2 bases, leaving 13 bases between the germline ends. The CDR3 has 15 residues. Germline lookup yields CDR1 KGHSH and CDR2 LQKENI. Here the CDR3 DNA reads TGTGCCAGCTCACCGGGTCAGGGGCTAAACTATGGCTACACCTTC. This sequence encodes CASSPGQGLNYGYTF.

The rearrangement uses TRBV19 and TRBJ1-2; D is possibly TRBD1 (6 bases). Trimming removed 4 bases at V and 8 bases at J, with 23 bases between. This CDR3 is 16 amino acids long. CDR1 and CDR2 from the germline V gene are LNHDA and SQIVND (reference sequence). The CDR3 DNA is TGTGCCAGTAGTAAGGACAGTGCGGGGGGGCTCGGAGGCTACACCTTC. Its protein product is CASSKDSAGGLGGYTF.

In this sample, this clone turned up a few times. The chain links TRBV7-9 to TRBJ1-1, with TRBD1 matching 8 bases. Germline CDR1 SEHNR, CDR2 FQNEAQ (reference sequence). After removal of 1 base from V and 0 bases from J, the junction contained 7 bases not matched to a gene. The CDR3 runs to 17 residues. The CDR3 loop reads CASSLGIGQGMNTEAFF. CDR3 coding DNA: TGTGCCAGCAGCTTAGGAATCGGACAGGGCATGAACACTGAAGCTTTCTTT.

V is TRBV7-2 and J is TRBJ2-7; D not certain. V lost 1 base, J lost 0 bases, and 10 bases lay in between. This CDR3 is 15 amino acids long. The V gene's germline CDR1 is SGHTA and CDR2 FQGNSA. The CDR3 sequence is CASSLVTGSSYEQYF. In DNA, the CDR3 is TGTGCCAGCAGCTTAGTTACGGGTAGCTCCTACGAGCAGTACTTC.